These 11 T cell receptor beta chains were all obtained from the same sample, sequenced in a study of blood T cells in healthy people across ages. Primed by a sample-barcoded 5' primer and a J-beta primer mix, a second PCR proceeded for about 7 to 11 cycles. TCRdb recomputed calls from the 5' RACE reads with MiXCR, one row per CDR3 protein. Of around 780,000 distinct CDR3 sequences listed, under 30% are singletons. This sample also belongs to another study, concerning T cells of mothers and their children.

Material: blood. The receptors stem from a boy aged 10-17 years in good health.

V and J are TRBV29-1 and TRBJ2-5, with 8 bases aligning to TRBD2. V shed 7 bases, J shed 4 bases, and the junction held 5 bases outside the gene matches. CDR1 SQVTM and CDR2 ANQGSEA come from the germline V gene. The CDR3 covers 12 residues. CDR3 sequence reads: CSGIGLAETQYF. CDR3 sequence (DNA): TGCAGCGGAATCGGACTAGCAGAGACCCAGTACTTC.

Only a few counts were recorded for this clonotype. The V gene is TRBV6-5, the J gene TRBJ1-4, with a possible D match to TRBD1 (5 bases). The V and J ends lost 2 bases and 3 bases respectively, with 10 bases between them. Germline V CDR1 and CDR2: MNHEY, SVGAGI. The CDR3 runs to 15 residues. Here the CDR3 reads CASSYGGAPNEKLFF. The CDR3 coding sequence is TGTGCCAGCAGTTACGGAGGGGCACCTAATGAAAAACTGTTTTTT.

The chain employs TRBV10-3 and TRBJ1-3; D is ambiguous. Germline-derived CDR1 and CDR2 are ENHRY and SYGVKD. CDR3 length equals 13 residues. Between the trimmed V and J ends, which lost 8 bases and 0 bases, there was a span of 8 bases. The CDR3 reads CAIVPSSGNTIYF. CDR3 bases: TGTGCCATCGTCCCCAGCTCTGGAAACACCATATATTTT.

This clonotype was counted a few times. The DNA for the CDR3 is TGTGCCAGCAGTCCCCCGATACTGAACACTGAAGCTTTCTTT. It specifies CASSPPILNTEAFF. This chain joins TRBV28 and TRBJ1-1, with D unresolved. Per germline, CDR1 MDHEN and CDR2 SYDVKM. CDR3 size: 14 residues. The V and J ends lost 5 bases and 0 bases respectively, with 10 bases between them.

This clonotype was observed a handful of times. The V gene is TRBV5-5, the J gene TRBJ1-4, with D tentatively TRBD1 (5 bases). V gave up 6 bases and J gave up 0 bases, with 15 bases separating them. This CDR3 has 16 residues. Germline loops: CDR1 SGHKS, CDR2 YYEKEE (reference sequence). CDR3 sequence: CASTTRGDSTNEKLFF. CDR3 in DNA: TGTGCCAGCACCACCCGTGGGGACTCAACTAATGAAAAACTGTTTTTT.

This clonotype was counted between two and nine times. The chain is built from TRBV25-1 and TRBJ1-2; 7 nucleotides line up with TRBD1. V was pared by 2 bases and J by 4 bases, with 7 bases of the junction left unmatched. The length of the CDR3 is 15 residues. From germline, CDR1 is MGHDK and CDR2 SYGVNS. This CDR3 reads CASSEVGTVLYGYTF. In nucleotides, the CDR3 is TGTGCCAGCAGTGAAGTCGGGACAGTCCTCTATGGCTACACCTTC.

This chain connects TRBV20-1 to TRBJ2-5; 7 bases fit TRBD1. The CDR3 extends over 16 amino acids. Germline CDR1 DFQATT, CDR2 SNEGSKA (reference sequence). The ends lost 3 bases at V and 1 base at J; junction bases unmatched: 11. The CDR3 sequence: CSASVGRGRSQETQYF. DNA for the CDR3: TGCAGTGCTAGTGTCGGTAGGGGGCGGTCCCAAGAGACCCAGTACTTC.

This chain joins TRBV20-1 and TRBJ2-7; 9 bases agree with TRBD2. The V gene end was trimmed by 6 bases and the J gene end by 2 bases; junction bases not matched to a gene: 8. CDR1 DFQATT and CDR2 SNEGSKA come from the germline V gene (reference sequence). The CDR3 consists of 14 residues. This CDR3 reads CSACGLARAYEQYF. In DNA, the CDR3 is TGCAGTGCCTGTGGACTAGCGAGGGCCTACGAGCAGTACTTC.

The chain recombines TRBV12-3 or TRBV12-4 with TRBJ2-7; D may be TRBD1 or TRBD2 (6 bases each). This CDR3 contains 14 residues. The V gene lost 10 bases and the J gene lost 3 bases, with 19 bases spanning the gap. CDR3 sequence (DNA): TGTGCCATTGGGGCCGGGGGCGATCACTACGAGCAGTACTTC. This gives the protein CAIGAGGDHYEQYF.

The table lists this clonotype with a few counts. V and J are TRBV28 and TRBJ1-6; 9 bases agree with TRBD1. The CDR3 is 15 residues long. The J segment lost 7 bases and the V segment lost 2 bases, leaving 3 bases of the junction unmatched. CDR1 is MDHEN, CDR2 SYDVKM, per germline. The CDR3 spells CASSLRTGVNSPLHF. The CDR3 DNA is TGTGCCAGCAGTTTAAGGACAGGGGTAAATTCACCCCTCCACTTT.

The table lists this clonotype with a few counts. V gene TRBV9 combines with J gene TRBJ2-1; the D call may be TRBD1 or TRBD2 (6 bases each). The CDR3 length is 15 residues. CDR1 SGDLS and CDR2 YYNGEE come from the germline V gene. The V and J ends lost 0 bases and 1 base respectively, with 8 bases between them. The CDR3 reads CASSVGGASYNEQFF. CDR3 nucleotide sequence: TGTGCCAGCAGCGTAGGGGGGGCTTCCTACAATGAGCAGTTCTTC.